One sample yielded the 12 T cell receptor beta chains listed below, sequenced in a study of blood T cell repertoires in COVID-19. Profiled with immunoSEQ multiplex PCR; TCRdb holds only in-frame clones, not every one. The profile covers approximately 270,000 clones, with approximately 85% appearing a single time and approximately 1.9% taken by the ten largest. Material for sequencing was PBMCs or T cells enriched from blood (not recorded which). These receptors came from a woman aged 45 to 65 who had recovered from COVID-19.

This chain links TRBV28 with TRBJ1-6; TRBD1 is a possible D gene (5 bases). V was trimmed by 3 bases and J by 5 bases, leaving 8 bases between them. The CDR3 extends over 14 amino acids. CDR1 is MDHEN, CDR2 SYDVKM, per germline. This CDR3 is CASSLIQDNSPLHF. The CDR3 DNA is TGTGCCAGCAGTTTGATACAGGATAATTCACCCCTCCACTTT. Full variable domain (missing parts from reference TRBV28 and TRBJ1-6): DVKVTQSSRYLVKRTGEKVFLECVQDMDHENMFWYRQDPGLGLRLIYFSYDVKMKEKGDIPEGYSVSREKKERFSLILESASTNQTSMYLCASSLIQDNSPLHFGNGTRLTVT.

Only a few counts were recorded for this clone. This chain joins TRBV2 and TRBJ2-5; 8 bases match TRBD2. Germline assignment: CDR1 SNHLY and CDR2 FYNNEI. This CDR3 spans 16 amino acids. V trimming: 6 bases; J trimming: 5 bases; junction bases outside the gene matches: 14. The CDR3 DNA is TGTGCCAGCAGGTCCCCGGGACTAGTCTTCCGGGAGACCCAGTACTTC. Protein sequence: CASRSPGLVFRETQYF.

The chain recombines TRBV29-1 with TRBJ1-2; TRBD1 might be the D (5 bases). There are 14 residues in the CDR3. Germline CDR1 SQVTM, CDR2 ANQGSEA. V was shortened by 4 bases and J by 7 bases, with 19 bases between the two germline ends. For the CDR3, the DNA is TGCAGCGTTGCACAGACGAGCCAGGGCTCTGGCTACACCTTC. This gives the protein CSVAQTSQGSGYTF.

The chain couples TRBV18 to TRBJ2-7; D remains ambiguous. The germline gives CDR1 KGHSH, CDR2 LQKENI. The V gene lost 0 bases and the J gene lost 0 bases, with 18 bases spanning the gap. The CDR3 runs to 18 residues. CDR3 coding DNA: TGTGCCAGCTCACCACCGACGGCGGTCGCACTAATCTCCTACGAGCAGTACTTC. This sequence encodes CASSPPTAVALISYEQYF.

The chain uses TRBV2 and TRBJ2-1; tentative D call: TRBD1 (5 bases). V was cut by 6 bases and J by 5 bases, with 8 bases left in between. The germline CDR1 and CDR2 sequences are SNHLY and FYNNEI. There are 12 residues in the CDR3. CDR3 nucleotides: TGTGCCAGCAGGCGACAGCACAATGAGCAGTTCTTC. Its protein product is CASRRQHNEQFF.

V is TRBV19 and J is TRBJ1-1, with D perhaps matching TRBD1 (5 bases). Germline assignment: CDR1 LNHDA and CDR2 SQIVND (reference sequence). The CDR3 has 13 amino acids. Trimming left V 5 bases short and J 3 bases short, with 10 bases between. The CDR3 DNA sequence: TGTGCCAGTAGTTGGGGGGGGGACACTGAAGCTTTCTTT. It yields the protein CASSWGGDTEAFF.

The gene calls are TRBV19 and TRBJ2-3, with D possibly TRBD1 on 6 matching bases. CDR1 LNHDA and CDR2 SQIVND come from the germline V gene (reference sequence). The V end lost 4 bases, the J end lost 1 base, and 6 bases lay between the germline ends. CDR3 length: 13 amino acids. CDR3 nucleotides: TGTGCCAGTAGTAACAGGGGCACAGATACGCAGTATTTT. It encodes CASSNRGTDTQYF.

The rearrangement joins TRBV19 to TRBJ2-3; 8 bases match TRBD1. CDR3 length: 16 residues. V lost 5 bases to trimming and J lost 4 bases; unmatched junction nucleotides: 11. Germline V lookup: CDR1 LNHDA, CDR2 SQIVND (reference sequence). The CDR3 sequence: CASSLPTGEESDTQYF. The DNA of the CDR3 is TGTGCCAGTAGTCTCCCGACAGGGGAGGAATCAGATACGCAGTATTTT.

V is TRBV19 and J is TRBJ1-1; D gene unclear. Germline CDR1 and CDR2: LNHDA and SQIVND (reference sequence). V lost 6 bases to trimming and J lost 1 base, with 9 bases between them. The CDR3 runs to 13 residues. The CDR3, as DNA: TGTGCCAGTAGCCCGAGAGCGAACACTGAAGCTTTCTTT. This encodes CASSPRANTEAFF.

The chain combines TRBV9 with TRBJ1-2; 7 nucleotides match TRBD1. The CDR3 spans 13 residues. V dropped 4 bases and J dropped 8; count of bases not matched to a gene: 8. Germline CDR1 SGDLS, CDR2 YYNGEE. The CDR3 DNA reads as TGTGCCAGCAGCCCCCCGACAGGGAAAGGCTACACCTTC. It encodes CASSPPTGKGYTF.

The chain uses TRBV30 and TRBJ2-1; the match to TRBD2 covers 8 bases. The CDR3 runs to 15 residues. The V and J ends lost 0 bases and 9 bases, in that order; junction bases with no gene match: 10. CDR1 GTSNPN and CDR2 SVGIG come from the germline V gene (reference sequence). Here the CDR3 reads CAWSVYAGGSGEQFF. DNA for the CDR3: TGTGCCTGGAGTGTCTACGCGGGAGGTTCCGGTGAGCAGTTCTTC.

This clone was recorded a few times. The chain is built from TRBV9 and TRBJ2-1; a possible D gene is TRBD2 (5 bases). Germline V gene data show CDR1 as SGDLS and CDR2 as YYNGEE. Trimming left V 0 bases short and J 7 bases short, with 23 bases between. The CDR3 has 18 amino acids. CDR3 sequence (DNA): TGTGCCAGCAGCGTAGTTGGCTCCCCCTCGGGGAGCCTTAATGAGCAGTTCTTC. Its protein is CASSVVGSPSGSLNEQFF.